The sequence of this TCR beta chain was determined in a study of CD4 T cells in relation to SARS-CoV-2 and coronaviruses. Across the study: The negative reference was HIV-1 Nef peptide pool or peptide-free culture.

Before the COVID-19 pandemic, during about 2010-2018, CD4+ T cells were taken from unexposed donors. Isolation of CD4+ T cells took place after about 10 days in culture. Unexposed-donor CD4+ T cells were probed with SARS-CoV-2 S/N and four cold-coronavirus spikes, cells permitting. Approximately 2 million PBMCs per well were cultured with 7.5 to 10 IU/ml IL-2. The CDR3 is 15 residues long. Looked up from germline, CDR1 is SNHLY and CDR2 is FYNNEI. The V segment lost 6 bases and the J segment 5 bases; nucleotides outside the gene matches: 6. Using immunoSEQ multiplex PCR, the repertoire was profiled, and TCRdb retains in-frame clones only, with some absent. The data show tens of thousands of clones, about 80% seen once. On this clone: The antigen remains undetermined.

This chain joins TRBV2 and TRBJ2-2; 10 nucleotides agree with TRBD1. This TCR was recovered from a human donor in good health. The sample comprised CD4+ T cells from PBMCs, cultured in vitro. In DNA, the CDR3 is TGTGCCAGCAGGCCGCCGGGACAGGGGACCGGGGAGCTGTTTTTT. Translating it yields CASRPPGQGTGELFF.